These 32 T cell receptor beta chains were sequenced from one sample in a study of vaccination effects on CD4 cells after COVID-19. Before sequencing took place, the ViraFEST assay used viral peptide pools to expand antigen-specific CD4+ T cells. It was after around eleven days of culture that CD4+ T cells were isolated. The person was diagnosed with PCR-confirmed SARS-CoV-2 infection between March and December 2020. What these receptors recognize is not known. Repertoires were generated with immunoSEQ multiplex PCR, while TCRdb's copy carries only in-frame clones and drops some. This repertoire shows around 25,000 clones, 65% to 85% found once; its top ten account for roughly a fifth. This specimen was CD4+ T cells from PBMCs cultured with HCoV-NL63 spike peptides, taken before COVID-19 vaccination. Receptors originate from a human donor who had a prior SARS-CoV-2 infection.

This clone was seen a few times. This chain links TRBV2 with TRBJ1-1, with D unresolved. The CDR3 extends over 13 amino acids. V dropped 6 bases and J dropped 5 bases, with 13 bases sitting between them. Germline V CDR1 and CDR2: SNHLY, FYNNEI. The CDR3 DNA is TGTGCCAGCAGCCCACGGGTGCGGACTGAAGCTTTCTTT. As protein: CASSPRVRTEAFF.

The chain recombines TRBV6-7 with TRBJ1-4; D call uncertain. TRBV6-7 is sorted into the ORF group, with uncertain function. With 6 bases removed from V and 7 bases from J, the gap between germline ends came to 12 bases. This CDR3 has 13 amino acids. DNA for the CDR3: TGTGCCAGCAGACGACTAGGGCGTGAAAAACTGTTTTTT. Translation gives CASRRLGREKLFF.

The V gene is TRBV30, the J gene TRBJ1-6; D is ambiguous. Trimming took off 5 bases at V and 8 bases at J, with 16 bases between the two ends. The CDR3 length is 14 residues. Germline V gene lookup returns CDR1 GTSNPN and CDR2 SVGIG (reference sequence). CDR3 residues: CAWASNIGDSPLHF. In DNA form, the CDR3 reads TGTGCCTGGGCCTCCAATATCGGCGATTCACCCCTCCACTTT.

V gene TRBV3-1 (or the pseudogene TRBV3-2) combines with J gene TRBJ2-2, with 7 positions matching TRBD1. This CDR3 contains 11 residues. Germline-derived CDR1 and CDR2 are LGHDT and YNNKEL (reference sequence). The J segment lost 4 bases and the V segment lost 10 bases, leaving 0 bases of the junction unmatched. DNA of the CDR3: TGTGCCACAGGGGGCACCGGGGAGCTGTTTTTT. It translates to CATGGTGELFF.

The chain couples TRBV6-5 to TRBJ1-6; tentatively, D is TRBD1 (5 bases). The germline V and J ends were trimmed by 5 bases and 5 bases, with 10 bases remaining between them. Per germline, CDR1 MNHEY and CDR2 SVGAGI. This CDR3 comprises 14 residues. CDR3 amino acids: CASSREGNNSPLHF. CDR3 nucleotides: TGTGCCAGCAGTCGAGAGGGGAATAATTCACCCCTCCACTTT.

This chain connects TRBV5-1 to TRBJ2-1; possible D gene TRBD1, 6 bases. Germline assignment: CDR1 SGHRS and CDR2 YFSETQ. The germline V and J ends were trimmed by 0 bases and 6 bases, with 13 bases remaining between them. CDR3 length: 15 residues. CDR3 protein: CASSLADSLGNEQFF. CDR3 DNA sequence: TGCGCCAGCAGCTTGGCGGACAGCCTCGGCAATGAGCAGTTCTTC.

The V gene is TRBV18, the J gene TRBJ1-3; no clear D. The CDR3 extends over 13 amino acids. The V end lost 6 bases, the J end lost 5 bases, and 11 bases lay between the germline ends. Germline V gene data show CDR1 as KGHSH and CDR2 as LQKENI. CDR3 in amino acids: CASSPGLRNTIYF. The CDR3 region has the DNA TGTGCCAGCTCTCCCGGACTCAGAAACACCATATATTTT.

The chain carries TRBV4-3 and TRBJ1-2; weak D call: TRBD1 (5 bases). CDR1 and CDR2 from the germline V gene are LGHNA and YSLEER. The CDR3 has 16 residues. The V end was cut by 2 bases, the J end by 4 bases, with 17 bases between. CDR3 nucleotides: TGCGCCAGCAGCCAAACCTGGGCGGGGGACCTCTATGGCTACACCTTC. This encodes CASSQTWAGDLYGYTF.

The chain uses TRBV5-4 and TRBJ2-7; D unresolved. Trimming cost V 1 base and J 3 bases, with 11 bases left between them. Germline CDR1 reads SGHNT; CDR2 reads YYREEE (reference sequence). The CDR3 spans 14 residues. The CDR3 sequence: CASSLSVRNYEQYF. The CDR3 coding sequence is TGTGCCAGCAGCTTGTCGGTCAGAAACTACGAGCAGTACTTC.

The rearrangement links TRBV5-4 to TRBJ2-7, with D tentatively TRBD1 (6 bases). The V gene's germline CDR1 is SGHNT and CDR2 YYREEE (reference sequence). The CDR3 runs to 15 residues. The ends were cut back, 0 bases at V and 3 bases at J, with 13 bases in the middle. CDR3 protein: CASSLGGTQGYEQYF. CDR3 coding DNA: TGTGCCAGCAGCTTGGGTGGGACACAGGGCTACGAGCAGTACTTC.

This chain connects TRBV18 to TRBJ2-2; 10 bases line up with TRBD2. Germline V CDR1 and CDR2: KGHSH, LQKENI. The V and J ends lost 3 bases and 6 bases, in that order; junction bases with no gene match: 4. The CDR3 is 15 residues long. Here the CDR3 reads CASSPSLAGSGELFF. The CDR3 nucleotides read TGTGCCAGCTCACCGTCACTAGCGGGGTCCGGGGAGCTGTTTTTT.

The chain combines TRBV6-2 or TRBV6-3 with TRBJ2-5, with D perhaps TRBD2 (6 bases). Trimming pared 5 bases from V and 4 bases from J, leaving 14 bases between. CDR1 and CDR2 (germline): MNHEY, SVGEGT. The CDR3 loop spans 14 amino acids. The CDR3 reads CASSALASRETQYF. The CDR3 region has the DNA TGTGCCAGCAGTGCCCTAGCGAGCAGAGAGACCCAGTACTTC.

The rearrangement links TRBV3-1 (or the pseudogene TRBV3-2) to TRBJ2-3, with D tentatively TRBD1 or TRBD2 (5 bases each). V shed 4 bases and J shed 6 bases, with 11 bases lying between them. Per germline, CDR1 LGHDT and CDR2 YNNKEL (reference sequence). This CDR3 has 13 amino acids. CDR3 sequence reads: CASSLRGEDTQYF. CDR3 nucleotide sequence: TGTGCCAGCAGCCTACGAGGGGAGGATACGCAGTATTTT.

This sequence joins TRBV5-1 and TRBJ2-5; 7 bases are shared with TRBD2. CDR1 and CDR2 from the germline V gene are SGHRS and YFSETQ. The CDR3 runs 15 residues. The V gene end was trimmed by 4 bases and the J gene end by 2 bases; junction bases not matched to a gene: 8. The CDR3 coding sequence is TGCGCCAGCAGCCCCGGGTGGGAGGGGCAAGAGACCCAGTACTTC. Translation: CASSPGWEGQETQYF. Using reference TRBV5-1 and TRBJ2-5 for the parts outside the CDR3, the full variable domain is KAGVTQTPRYLIKTRGQQVTLSCSPISGHRSVSWYQQTPGQGLQFLFEYFSETQRNKGNFPGRFSGRQFSNSRSEMNVSTLELGDSALYLCASSPGWEGQETQYFGPGTRLLVL.

This clone was counted only a few times. The CDR3 region has the DNA TGCGCCAGCATTGGAGTGAACACTGAAGCTTTCTTT. Translation gives CASIGVNTEAFF. J is TRBJ1-1 and V is TRBV5-1; no clear D gene. Germline CDR1 and CDR2: SGHRS and YFSETQ. The V end lost 6 bases, the J end lost 0 bases, and 6 bases lay between the germline ends. The CDR3 runs 12 residues. Drawing the rest from reference TRBV5-1 and TRBJ1-1, the complete variable domain is KAGVTQTPRYLIKTRGQQVTLSCSPISGHRSVSWYQQTPGQGLQFLFEYFSETQRNKGNFPGRFSGRQFSNSRSEMNVSTLELGDSALYLCASIGVNTEAFFGQGTRLTVV.

This chain uses TRBV13 with TRBJ2-7, with a weak D call TRBD1 (6 bases). Trimming cost V 7 bases and J 4 bases, with 17 bases left between them. The V gene's germline CDR1 is PRHDT and CDR2 FYEKMQ (reference sequence). The CDR3 loop spans 14 amino acids. The CDR3 loop is CASTRMGAGYEQYF. The CDR3 nucleotides read TGTGCCAGCACCCGTATGGGGGCTGGATACGAGCAGTACTTC.

This chain connects TRBV6-5 to TRBJ1-2, with TRBD1 as a possible D gene (5 bases). Trimming stripped 7 bases from V and 7 bases from J, with 13 bases between. CDR1 is MNHEY, CDR2 SVGAGI, per germline. This CDR3 spans 12 amino acids. The CDR3 region is CASNNGGSGYTF. Here the CDR3 DNA reads TGTGCCAGCAACAACGGGGGTTCTGGCTACACCTTC.

The chain combines TRBV6-6 with TRBJ2-3; D is unclear. The CDR3 extends over 13 amino acids. The germline CDR1 and CDR2 sequences are MNHNY and SVGAGI (reference sequence). Trimming cost V 2 bases and J 1 base, with 4 bases left between them. The CDR3 here is CASSYTRTDTQYF. CDR3 bases: TGTGCCAGCAGTTACACTCGCACAGATACGCAGTATTTT.

The chain links TRBV2 to TRBJ2-5; 10 bases agree with TRBD1. Germline values: CDR1 SNHLY, CDR2 FYNNEI. With 8 bases clipped from V and 1 base from J, the junction kept 4 bases outside the gene matches. The length of the CDR3 is 14 residues. The CDR3 coding sequence is TGTGCCAGCGCCCGACAGGGGGCCCAAGAGACCCAGTACTTC. Translated, it gives CASARQGAQETQYF.

The chain employs TRBV7-2 and TRBJ1-6; 9 bases are shared with TRBD1. The CDR3 is 15 residues long. Germline values: CDR1 SGHTA, CDR2 FQGNSA. Trimming at V came to 5 bases and at J to 7 bases, leaving 6 bases not matched to a gene. The CDR3 protein is CASSRQGQGNSPLHF. CDR3 DNA: TGTGCCAGCAGCCGCCAAGGACAGGGGAATTCACCCCTCCACTTT.

This clone has only one observation. This sequence joins TRBV2 and TRBJ1-5, with D possibly matching TRBD1 (6 bases). There are 13 residues in the CDR3. The V end lost 6 bases, the J end lost 5 bases, and 11 bases lay between the germline ends. CDR1 and CDR2 from the germline V gene are SNHLY and FYNNEI. The CDR3 is CASSPTGDQPQHF. CDR3 sequence (DNA): TGTGCCAGCAGCCCGACAGGAGATCAGCCCCAGCATTTT.

This CDR3 reads CASSGRGEETQYF. CDR3 in DNA: TGTGCCAGCTCAGGTCGAGGGGAAGAGACCCAGTACTTC. The gene calls are TRBV18 and TRBJ2-5; D tentatively reads TRBD1 or TRBD2 (5 bases each). Per the germline V gene, CDR1 is KGHSH and CDR2 is LQKENI. The V gene lost 5 bases and the J gene lost 3 bases, with 10 bases spanning the gap. The CDR3 covers 13 residues.

This clone was detected once. J is TRBJ2-1 and V is TRBV18; D unresolved. CDR1 and CDR2 (germline): KGHSH, LQKENI. This CDR3 has 17 amino acids. The ends were cut back, 0 bases at V and 4 bases at J, with 16 bases in the middle. The DNA of the CDR3 is TGTGCCAGCTCACCACCTAGCAACCTAAGTCCTTACAATGAGCAGTTCTTC. Protein product: CASSPPSNLSPYNEQFF.

The CDR3 spells CASQEDNHSNQPQHF. Written as DNA, the CDR3 is TGTGCCAGCCAAGAGGACAACCATAGCAATCAGCCCCAGCATTTT. This sequence joins TRBV7-2 and TRBJ1-5; D is perhaps TRBD1 (5 bases). The CDR3 contains 15 residues. CDR1 SGHTA and CDR2 FQGNSA come from the germline V gene. V was shortened by 8 bases and J by 0 bases, with 14 bases between the two germline ends.

The V gene is TRBV5-5, the J gene TRBJ2-7, with 7 bases that match TRBD1. This CDR3 comprises 12 residues. The ends lost 4 bases at V and 4 bases at J; junction bases unmatched: 2. Germline V gives CDR1 SGHKS, CDR2 YYEKEE (reference sequence). In DNA form, the CDR3 reads TGTGCCAGCAGCCTGACAGGGTACGAGCAGTACTTC. Its protein is CASSLTGYEQYF.

This chain joins TRBV6-1 and TRBJ1-2; TRBD1 agrees at 12 bases. From germline, CDR1 is MNHNS and CDR2 SASEGT. V shed 2 bases, J shed 3 bases, and the junction held 10 bases outside the gene matches. The CDR3 is 18 residues long. The CDR3 DNA reads as TGTGCCAGCAGTGAATCGTGGTTGGGGGACAGGGGGCACTATGGCTACACCTTC. As protein: CASSESWLGDRGHYGYTF.

The chain links TRBV25-1 to TRBJ2-2; D is possibly TRBD2 (5 bases). The CDR3 is 16 amino acids. From germline, CDR1 is MGHDK and CDR2 SYGVNS. V lost 7 bases and J 5 bases, leaving 20 bases between the germline ends. The CDR3 spells CASKVPRTCWTGELFF. The CDR3 nucleotides read TGTGCCAGCAAAGTCCCTCGGACTTGCTGGACCGGGGAGCTGTTTTTT. The variable domain in full, with the rest retrieved from reference TRBV25-1 and TRBJ2-2, is EADIYQTPRYLVIGTGKKITLECSQTMGHDKMYWYQQDPGMELHLIHYSYGVNSTEKGDLSSESTVSRIRTEHFPLTLESARPSHTSQYLCASKVPRTCWTGELFFGEGSRLTVL.

This clone is a singleton in its sample. This chain joins TRBV7-9 and TRBJ2-7; D not resolved. The germline gives CDR1 SEHNR, CDR2 FQNEAQ (reference sequence). Trimming left V 8 bases short and J 2 bases short, with 16 bases between. This CDR3 comprises 14 residues. This CDR3 reads CASALGATPYEQYF. CDR3 in DNA: TGTGCCAGCGCCTTGGGCGCGACCCCCTACGAGCAGTACTTC.

The J gene is TRBJ1-4, the V gene TRBV5-1; TRBD1 might be the D (5 bases). This CDR3 has 15 amino acids. Germline V gives CDR1 SGHRS, CDR2 YFSETQ. V was pared by 2 bases and J by 6 bases, with 14 bases between. CDR3: CASSFSRGRDEKLFF. CDR3 DNA: TGCGCCAGCAGCTTCTCTAGGGGTCGGGATGAAAAACTGTTTTTT.

The gene calls are TRBV27 and TRBJ2-2; a weak D match, TRBD2 (5 bases). The CDR3 sequence is 15 residues long. V was trimmed by 2 bases and J by 7 bases, leaving 14 bases between them. CDR1 is MNHEY, CDR2 SMNVEV, per germline (reference sequence). The CDR3 DNA follows: TGTGCCAGCAGTTTAAGGTCGGGGATGGGCGGGGAGCTGTTTTTT. Amino acids: CASSLRSGMGGELFF.

This chain connects TRBV10-1 to TRBJ2-7; 7 bases agree with TRBD1. Germline lookup yields CDR1 WNHNN and CDR2 SYGVQD (reference sequence). J lost 2 bases, V lost 2 bases, and 12 bases had no gene match. CDR3 length: 17 amino acids. CDR3 region: CASSEGQEVTFTYEQYF. CDR3 DNA: TGCGCCAGCAGTGAGGGACAGGAAGTTACCTTTACCTACGAGCAGTACTTC.

The chain combines TRBV5-1 with TRBJ2-1; tentative D call: TRBD2 (5 bases). The CDR3 has 13 residues. V shed 0 bases and J shed 6 bases, with 7 bases lying between them. The germline V gene encodes CDR1 SGHRS and CDR2 YFSETQ. CDR3 amino acids: CASSLVTSNEQFF. In DNA, the CDR3 is TGCGCCAGCAGCTTGGTTACTAGCAATGAGCAGTTCTTC.